What follows are 6 T cell receptor beta chains derived from one specimen sequenced in a study of shared clonotypes between healthy human individuals. The repertoire was sequenced with immunoSEQ multiplex PCR; TCRdb's copy has only in-frame clones and lacks some. Here the sample spans hundreds of thousands of clones, around 96% being singletons. CD45RO-negative, CCR7-positively selected cells formed the naive CD8 fraction, excluding terminally differentiated effector memory CD45RA+ cells. The sequenced sample consisted of naive CD8+ T cells sorted from blood. These TCRs come from a woman aged 25 to 39 in good health.

The chain uses TRBV6-6 and TRBJ1-2; no definite D call. Germline CDR1 and CDR2: MNHNY and SVGAGI (reference sequence). V lost 10 bases to trimming and J lost 8 bases, with 20 bases between them. The CDR3 is 13 residues long. The chain's CDR3 is CAIRTDEEFGYTF. Written as DNA, the CDR3 is TGTGCCATCAGAACAGACGAGGAGTTCGGCTACACCTTC.

V usage is TRBV19 and J usage is TRBJ2-7; no clear D gene. The length of the CDR3 is 15 residues. Germline loops: CDR1 LNHDA, CDR2 SQIVND (reference sequence). V dropped 4 bases and J dropped 1 base, with 14 bases sitting between them. CDR3 loop: CASSSRLSTSYEQYF. For the CDR3, the DNA is TGTGCCAGTAGTAGCCGTTTGTCGACTTCCTACGAGCAGTACTTC. Looking up the rest from reference TRBV19 and TRBJ2-7 gives the full variable domain: DGGITQSPKYLFRKEGQNVTLSCEQNLNHDAMYWYRQDPGQGLRLIYYSQIVNDFQKGDIAEGYSVSREKKESFPLTVTSAQKNPTAFYLCASSSRLSTSYEQYFGPGTRLTVT.

The rearrangement links TRBV7-9 to TRBJ1-3, with a weak D call TRBD1 (5 bases). The CDR3 sequence is 16 residues long. Germline V gene lookup returns CDR1 SEHNR and CDR2 FQNEAQ (reference sequence). The V and J ends lost 1 base and 8 bases respectively, with 18 bases between them. The DNA for the CDR3 is TGTGCCAGCAGCTTAGTCCAGGGCCGAGGGTCGGACACCATATATTTT. Its protein is CASSLVQGRGSDTIYF.

As for this clone: Different DNA sequences within this sample yield the same CDR3. This rearrangement joins TRBV10-2 to TRBJ2-7, with D unresolved. Per the germline V gene, CDR1 is WSHSY and CDR2 is SAAADI. Trimming removed 2 bases at V and 4 bases at J, with 3 bases between. The CDR3 consists of 11 residues. CDR3 residues: CASSETYEQYF. CDR3 DNA: TGCGCCAGCAGTGAGACATACGAGCAGTACTTC.

V usage is TRBV7-9 and J usage is TRBJ2-7; TRBD1 agrees at 8 bases. With V trimmed by 4 bases and J by 4 bases, 9 bases remained unmatched. Germline CDR1 reads SEHNR; CDR2 reads FQNEAQ (reference sequence). The CDR3 loop spans 15 amino acids. The CDR3 DNA reads as TGTGCCAGCAGCTCAACCGAGACAGGGGATTACGAGCAGTACTTC. Protein product: CASSSTETGDYEQYF.

This chain connects TRBV28 to TRBJ2-7; 8 bases line up with TRBD1. This CDR3 has 16 amino acids. CDR1 is MDHEN and CDR2 is SYDVKM in the germline V gene. The ends lost 3 bases at V and 4 bases at J; junction bases unmatched: 11. The CDR3 DNA follows: TGTGCCAGCAGTTTTCCTGGACAGGGTTATCGGTACGAGCAGTACTTC. As protein: CASSFPGQGYRYEQYF.